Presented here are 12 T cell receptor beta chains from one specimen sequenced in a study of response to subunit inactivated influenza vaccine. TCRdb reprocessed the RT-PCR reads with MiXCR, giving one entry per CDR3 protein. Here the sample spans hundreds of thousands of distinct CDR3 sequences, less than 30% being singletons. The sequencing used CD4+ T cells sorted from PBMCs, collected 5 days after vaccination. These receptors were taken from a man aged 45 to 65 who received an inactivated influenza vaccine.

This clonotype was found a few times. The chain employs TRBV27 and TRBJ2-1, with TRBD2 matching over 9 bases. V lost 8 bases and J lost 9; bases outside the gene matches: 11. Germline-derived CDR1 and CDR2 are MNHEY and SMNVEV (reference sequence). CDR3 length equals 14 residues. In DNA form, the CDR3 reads TGTGCCAGCTCGACTAGCGGAGGTCCCAGTGAGCAGTTCTTC. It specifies CASSTSGGPSEQFF.

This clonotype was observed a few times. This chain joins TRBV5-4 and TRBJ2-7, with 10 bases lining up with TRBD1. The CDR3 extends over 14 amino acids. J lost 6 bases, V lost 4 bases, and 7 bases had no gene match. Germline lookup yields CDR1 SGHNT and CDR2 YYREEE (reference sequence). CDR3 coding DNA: TGTGCCAGCAGCGGGCCGGGACAGGGGTCCGAGCAGTACTTC. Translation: CASSGPGQGSEQYF.

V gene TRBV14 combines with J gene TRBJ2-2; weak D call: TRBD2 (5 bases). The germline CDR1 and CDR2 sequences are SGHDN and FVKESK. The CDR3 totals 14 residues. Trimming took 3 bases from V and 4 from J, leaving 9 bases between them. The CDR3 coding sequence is TGTGCCAGCAGCCATTGGAGCGGCACCGGGGAGCTGTTTTTT. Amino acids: CASSHWSGTGELFF. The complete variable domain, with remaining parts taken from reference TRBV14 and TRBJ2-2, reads EAGVTQFPSHSVIEKGQTVTLRCDPISGHDNLYWYRRVMGKEIKFLLHFVKESKQDESGMPNNRFLAERTGGTYSTLKVQPAELEDSGVYFCASSHWSGTGELFFGEGSRLTVL.

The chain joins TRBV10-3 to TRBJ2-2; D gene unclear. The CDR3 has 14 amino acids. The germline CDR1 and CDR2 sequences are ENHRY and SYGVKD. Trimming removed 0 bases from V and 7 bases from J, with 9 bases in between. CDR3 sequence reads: CAISESLVSGELFF. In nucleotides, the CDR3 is TGTGCCATCAGTGAGTCCCTAGTGAGCGGGGAGCTGTTTTTT.

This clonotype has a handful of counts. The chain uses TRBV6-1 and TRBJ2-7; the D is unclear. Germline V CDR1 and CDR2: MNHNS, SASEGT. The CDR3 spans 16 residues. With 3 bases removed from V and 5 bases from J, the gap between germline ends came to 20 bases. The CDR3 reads CASSEIAQDPQDEQYF. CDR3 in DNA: TGTGCCAGCAGTGAGATTGCGCAGGACCCCCAGGACGAGCAGTACTTC.

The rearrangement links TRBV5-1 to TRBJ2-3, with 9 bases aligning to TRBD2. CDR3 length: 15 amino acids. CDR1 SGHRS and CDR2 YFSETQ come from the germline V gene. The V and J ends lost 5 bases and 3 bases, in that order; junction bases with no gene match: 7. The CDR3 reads CASRSSGGTTDTQYF. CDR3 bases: TGCGCCAGCAGATCGAGCGGGGGGACGACAGATACGCAGTATTTT.

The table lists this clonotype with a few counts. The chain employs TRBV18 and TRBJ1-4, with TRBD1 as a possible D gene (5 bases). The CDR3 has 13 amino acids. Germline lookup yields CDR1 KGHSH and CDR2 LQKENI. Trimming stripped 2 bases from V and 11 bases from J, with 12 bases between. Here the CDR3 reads CASSPATDTKLFF. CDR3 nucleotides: TGTGCCAGCTCACCAGCGACAGATACTAAACTGTTTTTT.

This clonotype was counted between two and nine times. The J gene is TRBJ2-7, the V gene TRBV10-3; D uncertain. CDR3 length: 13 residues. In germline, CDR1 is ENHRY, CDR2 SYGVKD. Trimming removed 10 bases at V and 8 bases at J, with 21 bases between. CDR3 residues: CASGGPDNIKQYF. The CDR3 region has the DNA TGTGCCAGCGGTGGTCCCGACAACATCAAGCAGTACTTC.

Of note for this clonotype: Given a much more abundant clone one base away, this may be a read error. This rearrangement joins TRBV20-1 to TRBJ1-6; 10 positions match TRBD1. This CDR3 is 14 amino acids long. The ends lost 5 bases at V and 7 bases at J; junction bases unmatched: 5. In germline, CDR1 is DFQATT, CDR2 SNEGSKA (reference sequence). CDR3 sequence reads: CSAGQGVSNSPLHF. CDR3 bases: TGCAGTGCTGGACAGGGGGTGTCGAATTCACCCCTCCACTTT.

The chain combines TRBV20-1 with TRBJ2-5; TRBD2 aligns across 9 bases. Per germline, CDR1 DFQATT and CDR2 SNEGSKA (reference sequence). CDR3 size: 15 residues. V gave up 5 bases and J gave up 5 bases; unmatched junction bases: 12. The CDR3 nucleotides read TGCAGTGCTGTGACCAGCGGGGGGTTTCGGGAGACCCAGTACTTC. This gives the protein CSAVTSGGFRETQYF.

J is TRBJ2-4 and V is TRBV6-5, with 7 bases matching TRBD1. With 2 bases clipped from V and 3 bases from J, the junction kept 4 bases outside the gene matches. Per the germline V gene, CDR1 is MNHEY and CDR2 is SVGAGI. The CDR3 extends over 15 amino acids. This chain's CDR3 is CASSYGQGVKNIQYF. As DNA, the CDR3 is TGTGCCAGCAGTTACGGCCAGGGGGTCAAAAACATTCAGTACTTC.

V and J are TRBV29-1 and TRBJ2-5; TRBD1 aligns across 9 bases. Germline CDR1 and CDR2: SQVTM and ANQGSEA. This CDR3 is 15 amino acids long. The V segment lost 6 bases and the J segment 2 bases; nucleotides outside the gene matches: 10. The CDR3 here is CSVGSGTGIQETQYF. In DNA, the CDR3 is TGCAGCGTGGGTTCCGGGACAGGGATTCAAGAGACCCAGTACTTC.